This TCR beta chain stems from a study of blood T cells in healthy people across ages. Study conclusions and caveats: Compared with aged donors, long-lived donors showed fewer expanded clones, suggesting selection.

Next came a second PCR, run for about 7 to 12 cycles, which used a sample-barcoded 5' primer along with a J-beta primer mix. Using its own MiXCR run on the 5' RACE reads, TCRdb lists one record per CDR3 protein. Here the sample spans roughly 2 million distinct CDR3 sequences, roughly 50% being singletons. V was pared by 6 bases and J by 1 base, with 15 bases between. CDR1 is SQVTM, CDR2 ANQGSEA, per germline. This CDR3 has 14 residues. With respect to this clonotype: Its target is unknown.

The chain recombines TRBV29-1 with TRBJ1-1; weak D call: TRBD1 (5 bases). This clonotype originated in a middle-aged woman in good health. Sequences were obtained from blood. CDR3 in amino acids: CSVVLFTGNTEAFF. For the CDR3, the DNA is TGCAGCGTAGTACTCTTCACAGGGAACACTGAAGCTTTCTTT. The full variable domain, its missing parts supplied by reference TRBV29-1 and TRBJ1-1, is SAVISQKPSRDICQRGTSLTIQCQVDSQVTMMFWYRQQPGQSLTLIATANQGSEATYESGFVIDKFPISRPNLTFSTLTVSNMSPEDSSIYLCSVVLFTGNTEAFFGQGTRLTVV.